The present T cell receptor beta chain was sequenced within a study of Graves' ophthalmopathy and Graves' hyperthyroidism. This clonotype was seen only a few times. Its antigen is not identified. Findings and caveats of the study: Cross-validated, the 13-signature model showed 87.88%/81.08% sensitivity/specificity, and 80%/75% in the test set. Most thyroid-expanded clonotypes exceeding 0.001 frequency were also found in blood.

Amplification from RNA transcripts yielded the TCR beta CDR3 regions. HTBI primers primed a first-round RT-PCR, and a second-round multiplex PCR followed. TCRdb re-derived calls from the multiplex PCR reads in MiXCR, one entry per CDR3 protein. The table lists roughly 1.1 million distinct CDR3 sequences, about 35% of them singletons. Uncontrolled infections, pregnancy, lactation or other autoimmune diseases led to patient exclusion. The sequence came from an adult man with Graves' hyperthyroidism. The sequencing sample was made of peripheral blood or thyroid tissue (not recorded which).

Written as DNA, the CDR3 is TGTGCCAGCAGTTTTAGGGGGGGAGCTTTCTTT. It specifies CASSFRGGAFF. The chain employs TRBV7-9 and TRBJ1-1; tentatively, D is TRBD1 (6 bases). Germline V gene lookup returns CDR1 SEHNR and CDR2 FQNEAQ (reference sequence). Trimming shortened V by 6 bases and J by 10 bases, and 12 bases separated the two germline ends. The CDR3 covers 11 residues.